What follows are 24 T cell receptor beta chains derived from one specimen sequenced in a study. Each CDR3 protein gets one entry after TCRdb re-called the 5' RACE reads with MiXCR. The table lists about 50,000 distinct CDR3 sequences, roughly a sixth of them singletons, with around 2% in the top ten. Sequencing was performed on naive CD4+ T cells sorted from blood. Subset denoted: naive CD4+ T cells, CD4+CD45RA+CD25-. The receptors derive from a female donor with breast cancer.

This chain uses TRBV6-5 with TRBJ2-4, with a tentative D call TRBD1 (6 bases). V was pared by 7 bases and J by 1 base, with 20 bases between. CDR3 length equals 17 residues. The germline V gene has CDR1 MNHEY and CDR2 SVGAGI. For the CDR3, the DNA is TGTGCCAGCACCGATCTGACAGGCGAAGGGGCCAAAAACATTCAGTACTTC. Protein: CASTDLTGEGAKNIQYF.

V and J are TRBV6-1 and TRBJ2-7; TRBD1 aligns across 9 bases. CDR1 is MNHNS, CDR2 SASEGT, per germline. V shed 5 bases, J shed 3 bases, and the junction held 5 bases outside the gene matches. The CDR3 length is 14 residues. The chain's CDR3 is CASSKTGGLYEQYF. The CDR3 nucleotides read TGTGCCAGCAGTAAGACAGGGGGACTCTACGAGCAGTACTTC.

The CDR3 nucleotides are TGCGCCAGCAGCTTGGCCGGAACAGCTTCCTACGAGCAGTACTTC. It specifies CASSLAGTASYEQYF. V is TRBV5-1 and J is TRBJ2-7; no clear D. The germline V and J ends were trimmed by 0 bases and 1 base, with 11 bases remaining between them. This CDR3 region has 15 residues. The germline gives CDR1 SGHRS, CDR2 YFSETQ.

In regard to this clonotype: This could be a read error, since a much larger clone is one nucleotide away. V and J are TRBV6-1 and TRBJ2-3; D gene uncertain. Germline-derived CDR1 and CDR2 are MNHNS and SASEGT. This CDR3 region has 16 residues. V lost 6 bases and J 1 base, leaving 17 bases between the germline ends. The CDR3 region is CASSTGRVPRTDTQYF. In DNA form, the CDR3 reads TGTGCCAGCAGCACTGGCCGGGTACCCCGCACAGATACGCAGTATTTT.

V is TRBV12-3 or TRBV12-4 and J is TRBJ2-2; 7 positions match TRBD2. This CDR3 is built from 15 residues. V was clipped by 6 bases and J by 1 base; unmatched bases: 5. In DNA form, the CDR3 reads TGTGCCAGCAGCTCACTAGCGAAGAACACCGGGGAGCTGTTTTTT. Its protein product is CASSSLAKNTGELFF.

Many counts were recorded for this clonotype. V and J are TRBV29-1 and TRBJ2-3; perhaps TRBD2 as D (5 bases). Trimming shortened V by 7 bases and J by 7 bases, and 21 bases separated the two germline ends. This CDR3 spans 14 amino acids. Germline V CDR1 and CDR2: SQVTM, ANQGSEA. CDR3 sequence reads: CSACPRAGVNTQYF. The CDR3 DNA sequence: TGCAGCGCCTGCCCTCGAGCCGGGGTAAATACGCAGTATTTT.

Of note for this clonotype: A much larger clone is a single base away; this may be a read error. The CDR3 does not end in the conserved phenylalanine or tryptophan, so this is likely a read error. This chain connects TRBV29-1 to TRBJ1-2; D is ambiguous. Trimming took 0 bases from V and 4 from J, leaving 9 bases between them. Germline values: CDR1 SQVTM, CDR2 ANQGSEA. The length of the CDR3 is 13 residues. The CDR3 protein is CSVEETLPYGYTC. In nucleotides, the CDR3 is TGCAGCGTTGAAGAAACATTACCCTATGGCTACACCTGC.

This clonotype has more than one count but fewer than ten. The chain couples TRBV5-5 to TRBJ1-2; D remains unclear. Trimming shortened V by 0 bases and J by 2 bases, and 11 bases separated the two germline ends. This CDR3 contains 15 residues. Germline CDR1 and CDR2: SGHKS and YYEKEE (reference sequence). CDR3: CASSLAPGSNYGYTF. The DNA of the CDR3 is TGTGCCAGCAGCTTGGCCCCGGGATCCAACTATGGCTACACCTTC.

This clonotype was seen at least ten times. The chain uses TRBV20-1 and TRBJ2-5; tentative D call: TRBD2 (7 bases). CDR1 and CDR2 (germline): DFQATT, SNEGSKA (reference sequence). The CDR3 is made up of 15 amino acids. V gave up 1 base and J gave up 0 bases, with 12 bases separating them. This CDR3 reads CSARAGGQYQETQYF. Here the CDR3 DNA reads TGCAGTGCTAGAGCGGGAGGACAGTACCAAGAGACCCAGTACTTC.

This clonotype was recorded many times. The chain links TRBV20-1 to TRBJ1-1, with 9 bases aligning to TRBD1. Trimming cost V 4 bases and J 4 bases; bases outside gene matches: 10. The CDR3 is 15 amino acids. Germline lookup yields CDR1 DFQATT and CDR2 SNEGSKA (reference sequence). As DNA, the CDR3 is TGCAGTGCTAAACCCCCCGGGACAGGGACCACTGAAGCTTTCTTT. It is translated as CSAKPPGTGTTEAFF.

The genes are TRBV7-9 and TRBJ2-7; D tentatively fits TRBD1 or TRBD2 (6 bases each). The CDR3 contains 13 residues. Per the germline V gene, CDR1 is SEHNR and CDR2 is FQNEAQ (reference sequence). Trimming took off 6 bases at V and 8 bases at J, with 17 bases between the two ends. CDR3 region: CASSFGGPGKQYF. The DNA of the CDR3 is TGTGCCAGCAGTTTCGGGGGCCCAGGGAAGCAGTACTTC.

This clonotype was detected a few times. CDR3 residues: CASSALTGGTEAFF. In nucleotides, the CDR3 is TGTGCCAGCAGCGCACTCACGGGAGGGACTGAAGCTTTCTTT. The chain combines TRBV7-9 with TRBJ1-1; D unresolved. The V gene's germline CDR1 is SEHNR and CDR2 FQNEAQ (reference sequence). The V end was cut by 5 bases, the J end by 5 bases, with 15 bases between. The CDR3 consists of 14 residues.

This clonotype was counted many times. The rearrangement joins TRBV9 to TRBJ1-1; D may be TRBD1 (5 bases). V was clipped by 2 bases and J by 4 bases, with 12 bases between them. There are 14 residues in the CDR3. Germline lookup yields CDR1 SGDLS and CDR2 YYNGEE. The DNA of the CDR3 is TGTGCCAGCAGCGTTGGGGGTTATGGCACTGAAGCTTTCTTT. Residues: CASSVGGYGTEAFF.

Here the CDR3 DNA reads TGTGCCAGTAGTATTGCCGTTACCTACAATGAGCAGTTCTTC. Its translation is CASSIAVTYNEQFF. The V and J genes are TRBV19 and TRBJ2-1; D is unclear. CDR1 and CDR2 from the germline V gene are LNHDA and SQIVND (reference sequence). The CDR3 is made up of 14 amino acids. Trimming cost V 3 bases and J 2 bases, with 8 bases left between them.

As concerns this clonotype: The junction does not match germline at one end; this may be a read error. The genes are TRBV7-2 and TRBJ2-1; no reliable D call. Germline V gene data show CDR1 as SGHTA and CDR2 as FQGNSA. The CDR3 contains 12 residues. This chain's CDR3 is CASSLLRNEQCF. The CDR3, as DNA: TGTGCCAGCAGCTTACTACGCAATGAGCAGTGCTTC.

Ten or more counts support this clonotype. The chain is built from TRBV5-1 and TRBJ1-1; possible D gene TRBD1, 6 bases. From germline, CDR1 is SGHRS and CDR2 YFSETQ. Trimming removed 4 bases from V and 2 bases from J, with 12 bases in between. This CDR3 has 14 residues. In DNA form, the CDR3 reads TGCGCCAGCAGCGGACGGACAGACAACACTGAAGCTTTCTTT. This gives the protein CASSGRTDNTEAFF.

This clonotype was observed a few times. The rearrangement joins TRBV4-2 to TRBJ2-2; TRBD1 matches at 12 bases. The CDR3 covers 17 residues. Germline assignment: CDR1 LGHNA and CDR2 YNFKEQ. The V gene end was trimmed by 1 base and the J gene end by 3 bases; junction bases not matched to a gene: 3. The CDR3 DNA is TGTGCCAGCAGCCAAGCCGGGACAGGGGGCGACACCGGGGAGCTGTTTTTT. It yields the protein CASSQAGTGGDTGELFF.

The chain combines TRBV5-1 with TRBJ2-5; 7 nucleotides align to TRBD1. The CDR3 consists of 15 residues. In germline, CDR1 is SGHRS, CDR2 YFSETQ. V lost 4 bases and J lost 2; bases outside the gene matches: 8. The CDR3 DNA sequence: TGCGCCAGCAGCAGATTACAGGGGAAACAAGAGACCCAGTACTTC. Its protein is CASSRLQGKQETQYF.

The sample holds many counts of this clonotype. The rearrangement uses TRBV4-1 and TRBJ2-3, with D perhaps TRBD2 (6 bases). The V end lost 3 bases, the J end lost 9 bases, and 16 bases lay between the germline ends. CDR1 and CDR2 (germline): MGHRA, YSYEKL. The CDR3 sequence is 14 residues long. The CDR3: CASSHDETRLTQYF. CDR3 coding DNA: TGCGCCAGCAGCCATGATGAGACTAGATTGACGCAGTATTTT.

This clonotype occurred many times. V is TRBV4-1 and J is TRBJ1-6, with D hard to call. This CDR3 has 16 amino acids. V gave up 1 base and J gave up 9 bases, with 16 bases separating them. CDR1 is MGHRA, CDR2 YSYEKL, per germline. The CDR3 reads CASSQVGRMRGSPLHF. As DNA, the CDR3 is TGCGCCAGCAGCCAAGTTGGTAGGATGCGGGGTTCACCCCTCCACTTT.

The chain links TRBV28 to TRBJ2-7; TRBD1 agrees at 7 bases. This CDR3 contains 17 residues. Germline CDR1 reads MDHEN; CDR2 reads SYDVKM. The V segment lost 6 bases and the J segment 3 bases; nucleotides outside the gene matches: 17. This CDR3 reads CASSSLTDREFVYEQYF. CDR3 DNA sequence: TGTGCCAGCAGCTCACTCACCGACAGGGAATTTGTCTACGAGCAGTACTTC.

This clonotype was seen repeatedly, ten times or more. The genes are TRBV20-1 and TRBJ2-5, with D possibly called TRBD1 or TRBD2 (5 bases each). This CDR3 has 14 amino acids. Germline loops: CDR1 DFQATT, CDR2 SNEGSKA (reference sequence). The germline V and J ends were trimmed by 6 bases and 11 bases, with 25 bases remaining between them. The CDR3 sequence is CSASSGTSLSRQYF. The CDR3 coding sequence is TGCAGTGCGAGCTCCGGGACGTCCTTGTCTCGGCAGTACTTC.

This clonotype was seen a handful of times. This chain joins TRBV6-2 or TRBV6-3 and TRBJ2-7; TRBD1 agrees at 7 bases. V shed 6 bases and J 2 bases; nucleotides not matched to a gene: 7. CDR1 and CDR2 (germline): MNHEY, SVGEGT. This CDR3 is built from 14 residues. This CDR3 is CASRPGTATYEQYF. The DNA for the CDR3 is TGTGCCAGCAGACCAGGGACAGCGACCTACGAGCAGTACTTC.

This clonotype turned up a few times. The chain uses TRBV7-2 and TRBJ2-4; D is unclear. Germline V gene sequence: CDR1 SGHTA, CDR2 FQGNSA. There are 14 residues in the CDR3. The ends were cut back, 2 bases at V and 6 bases at J, with 11 bases in the middle. The CDR3 DNA sequence: TGTGCCAGCAGCTTACAGGAGTGGGGAAACATTCAGTACTTC. It translates to CASSLQEWGNIQYF.